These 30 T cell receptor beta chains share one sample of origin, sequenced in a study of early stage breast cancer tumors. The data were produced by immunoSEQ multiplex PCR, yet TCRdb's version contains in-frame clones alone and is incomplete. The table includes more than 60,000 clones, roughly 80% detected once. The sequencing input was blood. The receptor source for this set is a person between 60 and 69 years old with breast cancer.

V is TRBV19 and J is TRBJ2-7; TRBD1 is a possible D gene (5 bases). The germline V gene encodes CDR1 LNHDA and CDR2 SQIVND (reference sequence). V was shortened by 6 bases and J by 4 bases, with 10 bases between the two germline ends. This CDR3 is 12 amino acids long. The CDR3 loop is CASRKKGYEQYF. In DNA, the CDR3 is TGTGCCAGTAGAAAAAAGGGGTACGAGCAGTACTTC.

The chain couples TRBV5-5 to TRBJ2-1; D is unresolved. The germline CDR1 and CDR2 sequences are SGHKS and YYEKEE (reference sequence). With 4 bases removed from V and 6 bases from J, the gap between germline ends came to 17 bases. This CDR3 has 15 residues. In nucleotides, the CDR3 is TGTGCCAGCAGCCGAACGGTGGTAGCACTCAATGAGCAGTTCTTC. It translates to CASSRTVVALNEQFF.

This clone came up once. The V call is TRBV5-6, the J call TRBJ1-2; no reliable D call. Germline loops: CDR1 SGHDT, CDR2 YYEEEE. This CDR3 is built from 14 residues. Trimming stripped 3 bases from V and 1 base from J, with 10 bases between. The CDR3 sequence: CASSSDGVNYGYTF. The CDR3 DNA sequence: TGTGCCAGCAGCTCGGACGGAGTTAACTATGGCTACACCTTC.

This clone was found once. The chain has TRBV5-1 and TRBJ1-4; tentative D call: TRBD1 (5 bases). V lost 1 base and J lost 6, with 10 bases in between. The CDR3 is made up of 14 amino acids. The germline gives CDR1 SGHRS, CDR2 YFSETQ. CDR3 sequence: CASSLSGADEKLFF. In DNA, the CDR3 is TGCGCCAGCAGCTTGAGTGGGGCGGATGAAAAACTGTTTTTT.

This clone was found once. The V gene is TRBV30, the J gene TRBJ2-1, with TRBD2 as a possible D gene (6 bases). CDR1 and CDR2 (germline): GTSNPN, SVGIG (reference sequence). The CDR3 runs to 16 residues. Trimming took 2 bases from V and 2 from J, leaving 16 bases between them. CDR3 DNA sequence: TGTGCCTGGAGTCTATTCTTGGGGGGTCCCTACAATGAGCAGTTCTTC. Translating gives CAWSLFLGGPYNEQFF.

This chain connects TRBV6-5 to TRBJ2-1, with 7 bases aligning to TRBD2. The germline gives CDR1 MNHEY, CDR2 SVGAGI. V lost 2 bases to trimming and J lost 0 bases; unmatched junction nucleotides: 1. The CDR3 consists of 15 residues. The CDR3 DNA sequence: TGTGCCAGCAGTTACGGCGGGAGCTCCTACAATGAGCAGTTCTTC. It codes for CASSYGGSSYNEQFF.

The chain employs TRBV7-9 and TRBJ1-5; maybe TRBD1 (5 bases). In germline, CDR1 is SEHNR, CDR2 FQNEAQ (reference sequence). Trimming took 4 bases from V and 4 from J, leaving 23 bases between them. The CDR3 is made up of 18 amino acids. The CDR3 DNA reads TGTGCCAGCAGCTCAACTATCAAAGGCGGGGGGGGTAATCAGCCCCAGCATTTT. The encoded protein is CASSSTIKGGGGNQPQHF.

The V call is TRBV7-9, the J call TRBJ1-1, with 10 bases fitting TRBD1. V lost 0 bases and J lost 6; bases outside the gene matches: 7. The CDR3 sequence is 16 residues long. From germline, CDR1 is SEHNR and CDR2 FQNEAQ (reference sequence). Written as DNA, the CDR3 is TGTGCCAGCAGCTTAGCATCCGGGACAGGGGAATCTGAAGCTTTCTTT. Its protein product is CASSLASGTGESEAFF.

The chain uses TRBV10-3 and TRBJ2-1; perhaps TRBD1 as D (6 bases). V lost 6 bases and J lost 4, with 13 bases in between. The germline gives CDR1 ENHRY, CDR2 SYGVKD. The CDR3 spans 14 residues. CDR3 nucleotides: TGTGCCATCAGCAACACAGGGCCTTACAATGAGCAGTTCTTC. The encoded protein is CAISNTGPYNEQFF.

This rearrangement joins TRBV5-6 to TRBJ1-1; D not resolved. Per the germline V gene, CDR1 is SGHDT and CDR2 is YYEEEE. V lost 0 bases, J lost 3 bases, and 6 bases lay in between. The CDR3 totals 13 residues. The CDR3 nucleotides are TGTGCCAGCAGCTTGGGCTTGGACACTGAAGCTTTCTTT. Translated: CASSLGLDTEAFF.

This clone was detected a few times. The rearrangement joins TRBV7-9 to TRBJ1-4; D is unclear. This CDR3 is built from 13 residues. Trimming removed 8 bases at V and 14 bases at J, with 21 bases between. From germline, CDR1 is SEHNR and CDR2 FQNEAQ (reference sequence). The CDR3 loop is CASPAGPSEELFF. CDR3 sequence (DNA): TGTGCCAGCCCTGCCGGCCCCTCGGAAGAGCTGTTTTTT.

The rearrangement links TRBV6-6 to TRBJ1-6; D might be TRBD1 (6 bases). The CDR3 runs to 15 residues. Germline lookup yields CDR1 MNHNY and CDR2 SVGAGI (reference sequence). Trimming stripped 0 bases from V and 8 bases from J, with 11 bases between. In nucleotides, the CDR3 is TGTGCCAGCAGTTACTCGGGAGGGGGGGATTCACCCCTCCACTTT. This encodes CASSYSGGGDSPLHF.

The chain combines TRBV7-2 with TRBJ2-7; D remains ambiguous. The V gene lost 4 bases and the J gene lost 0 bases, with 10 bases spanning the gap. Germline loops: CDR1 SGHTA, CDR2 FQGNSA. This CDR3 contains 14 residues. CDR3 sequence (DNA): TGTGCCAGCAGCTCGTCCCGGAACTCCTACGAGCAGTACTTC. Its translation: CASSSSRNSYEQYF.

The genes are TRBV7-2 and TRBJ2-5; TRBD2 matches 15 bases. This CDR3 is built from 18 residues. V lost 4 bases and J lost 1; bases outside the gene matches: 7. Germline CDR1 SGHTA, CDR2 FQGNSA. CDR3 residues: CASSSMGLAGGGQETQYF. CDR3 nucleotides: TGTGCCAGCAGCTCAATGGGACTAGCGGGAGGTGGCCAAGAGACCCAGTACTTC.

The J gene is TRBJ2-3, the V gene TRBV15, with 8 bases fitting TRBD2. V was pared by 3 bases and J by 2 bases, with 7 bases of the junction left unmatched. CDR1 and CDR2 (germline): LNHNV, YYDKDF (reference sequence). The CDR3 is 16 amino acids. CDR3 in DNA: TGTGCCACCAGCAGTCCTCGCGGGAGGATCACAGATACGCAGTATTTT. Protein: CATSSPRGRITDTQYF.

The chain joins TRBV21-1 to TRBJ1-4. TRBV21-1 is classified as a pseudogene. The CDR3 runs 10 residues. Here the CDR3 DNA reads TGTGCCAGCAGGCAGGAAGGACGGTTTTTT. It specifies CASRQEGRFF.

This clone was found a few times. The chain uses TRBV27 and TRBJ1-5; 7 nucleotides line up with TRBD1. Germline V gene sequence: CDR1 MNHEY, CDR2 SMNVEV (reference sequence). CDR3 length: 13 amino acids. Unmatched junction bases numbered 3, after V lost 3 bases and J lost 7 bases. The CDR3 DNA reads TGTGCCAGCAGTTTCGACAGGGACCAGCCCCAGCATTTT. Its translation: CASSFDRDQPQHF.

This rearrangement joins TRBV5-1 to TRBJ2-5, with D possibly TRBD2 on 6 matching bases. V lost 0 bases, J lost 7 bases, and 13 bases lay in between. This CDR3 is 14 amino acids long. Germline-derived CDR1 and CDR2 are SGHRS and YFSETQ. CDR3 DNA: TGCGCCAGCAGCTTGGGCAACCTGGGGGGGACCCAGTACTTC. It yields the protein CASSLGNLGGTQYF.

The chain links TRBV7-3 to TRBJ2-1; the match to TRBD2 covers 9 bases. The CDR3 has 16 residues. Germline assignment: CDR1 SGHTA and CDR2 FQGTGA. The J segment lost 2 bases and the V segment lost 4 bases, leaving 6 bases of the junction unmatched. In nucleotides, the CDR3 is TGTGCCAGCAGCTCTATAGCGGGAGAGGCCTACAATGAGCAGTTCTTC. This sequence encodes CASSSIAGEAYNEQFF.

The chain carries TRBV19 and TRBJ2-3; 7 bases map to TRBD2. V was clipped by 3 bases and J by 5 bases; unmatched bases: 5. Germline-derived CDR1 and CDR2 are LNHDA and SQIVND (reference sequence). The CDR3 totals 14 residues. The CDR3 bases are TGTGCCAGTAGTATTGGGGGGGGACGAGATACGCAGTATTTT. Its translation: CASSIGGGRDTQYF.

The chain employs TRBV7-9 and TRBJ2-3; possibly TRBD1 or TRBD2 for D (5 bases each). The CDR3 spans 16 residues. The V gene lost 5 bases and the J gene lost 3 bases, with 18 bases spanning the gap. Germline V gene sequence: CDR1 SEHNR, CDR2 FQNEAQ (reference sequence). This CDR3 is CASSPYQGVLTDTQYF. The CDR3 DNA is TGTGCCAGCAGCCCTTATCAGGGAGTGCTAACAGATACGCAGTATTTT.

CDR3 bases: TGTGCCAGCAGCTTAGTCCGCGGTCCTGCTAGCACAGATACGCAGTATTTT. This codes for CASSLVRGPASTDTQYF. The chain joins TRBV7-9 to TRBJ2-3, with D unclear. Trimming stripped 1 base from V and 0 bases from J, with 14 bases between. Germline V gene lookup returns CDR1 SEHNR and CDR2 FQNEAQ (reference sequence). This CDR3 contains 17 residues.

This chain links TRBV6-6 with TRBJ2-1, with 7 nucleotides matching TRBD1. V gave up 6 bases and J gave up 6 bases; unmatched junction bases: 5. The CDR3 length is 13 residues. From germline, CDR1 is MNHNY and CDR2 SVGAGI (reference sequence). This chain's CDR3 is CASSQGEVNEQFF. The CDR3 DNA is TGTGCCAGCAGCCAGGGGGAAGTCAATGAGCAGTTCTTC.

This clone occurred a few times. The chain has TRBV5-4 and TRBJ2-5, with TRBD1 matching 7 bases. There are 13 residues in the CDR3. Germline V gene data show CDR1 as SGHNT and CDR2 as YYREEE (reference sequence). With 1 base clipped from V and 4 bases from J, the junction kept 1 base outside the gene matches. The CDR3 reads CASSLKGAETQYF. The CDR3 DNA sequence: TGTGCCAGCAGCTTGAAGGGGGCAGAGACCCAGTACTTC.

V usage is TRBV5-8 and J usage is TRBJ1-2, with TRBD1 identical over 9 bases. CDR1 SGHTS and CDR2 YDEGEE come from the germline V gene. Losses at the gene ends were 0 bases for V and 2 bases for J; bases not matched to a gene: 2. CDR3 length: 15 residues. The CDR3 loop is CASSLGTGVNYGYTF. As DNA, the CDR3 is TGTGCCAGCAGCTTGGGGACAGGGGTCAACTATGGCTACACCTTC.

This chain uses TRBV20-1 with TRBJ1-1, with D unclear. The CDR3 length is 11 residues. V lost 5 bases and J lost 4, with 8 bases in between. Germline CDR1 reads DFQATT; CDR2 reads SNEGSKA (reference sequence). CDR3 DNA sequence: TGCAGTGCTTCGGACCGCACTGAAGCTTTCTTT. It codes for CSASDRTEAFF.

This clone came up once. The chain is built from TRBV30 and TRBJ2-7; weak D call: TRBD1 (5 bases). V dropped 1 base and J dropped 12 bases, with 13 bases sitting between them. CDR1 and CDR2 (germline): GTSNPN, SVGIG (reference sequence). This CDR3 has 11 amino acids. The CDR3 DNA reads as TGTGCCTGGAGTGAGACAGCCCGAGCGTACTTC. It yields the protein CAWSETARAYF. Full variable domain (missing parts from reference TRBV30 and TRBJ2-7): SQTIHQWPATLVQPVGSPLSLECTVEGTSNPNLYWYRQAAGRGLQLLFYSVGIGQISSEVPQNLSASRPQDRQFILSSKKLLLSDSGFYLCAWSETARAYFGPGTRLTVT.

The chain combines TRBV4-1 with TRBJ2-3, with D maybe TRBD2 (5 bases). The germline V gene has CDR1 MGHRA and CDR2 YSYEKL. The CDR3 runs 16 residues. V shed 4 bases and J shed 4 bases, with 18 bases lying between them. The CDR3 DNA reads TGCGCCAGCAGCCGCGGAGAGGGCGGCCCTCCAGATACGCAGTATTTT. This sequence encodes CASSRGEGGPPDTQYF.

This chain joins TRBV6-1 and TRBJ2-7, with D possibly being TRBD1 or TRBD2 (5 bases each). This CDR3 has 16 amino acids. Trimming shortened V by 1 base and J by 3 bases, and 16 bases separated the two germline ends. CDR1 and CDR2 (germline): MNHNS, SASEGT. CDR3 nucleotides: TGTGCCAGCAGTGAAGGTGGTGGGGGAACTGGCTACGAGCAGTACTTC. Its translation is CASSEGGGGTGYEQYF.

CDR3: CASSLLAGGTDTQYF. CDR3 sequence (DNA): TGTGCCAGCAGTTTACTAGCGGGAGGCACAGATACGCAGTATTTT. The chain couples TRBV27 to TRBJ2-3; TRBD2 matches at 10 bases. Trimming removed 2 bases from V and 1 base from J; junction bases left unmatched: 0. From germline, CDR1 is MNHEY and CDR2 SMNVEV (reference sequence). CDR3 length: 15 residues.